This TCR beta chain was sequenced during a study of T cell responses to AZD1222 COVID-19 vaccine. Study conclusions and caveats: Donors, mostly white British, included more females; clonal diversity was possibly underestimated. A rise in Spike-specific TCR breadth and depth followed two AZD1222 doses.

Sequencing used immunoSEQ multiplex PCR; TCRdb keeps in-frame clones, though not all of them. The data show under 95,000 clones, with approximately 89% seen just once and 2.2% held by the top ten. As concerns this clone: Its target is unknown.

The sequencing used peripheral blood, collected on day 0 of AZD1222 vaccination. The clonotype was recovered from an adult in good health.

CDR3 sequence (DNA): TGTGCCAGTAGCAGGGGCGCCGGCGAGACCCAGTACTTC. Translated: CASSRGAGETQYF. V gene TRBV19 combines with J gene TRBJ2-5; tentatively, D is TRBD1 (6 bases). Germline assignment: CDR1 LNHDA and CDR2 SQIVND (reference sequence). Trimming removed 6 bases from V and 5 bases from J, with 13 bases in between. CDR3 length: 13 amino acids.